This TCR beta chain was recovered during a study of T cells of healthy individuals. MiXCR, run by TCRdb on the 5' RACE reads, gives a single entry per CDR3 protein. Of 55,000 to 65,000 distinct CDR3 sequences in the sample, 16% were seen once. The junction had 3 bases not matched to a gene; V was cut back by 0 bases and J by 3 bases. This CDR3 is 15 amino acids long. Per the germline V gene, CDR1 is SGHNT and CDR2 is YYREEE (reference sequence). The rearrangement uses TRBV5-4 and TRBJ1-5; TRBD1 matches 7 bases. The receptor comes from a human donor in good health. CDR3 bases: TGTGCCAGCAGCTTGGGCGGGACAGACAATCAGCCCCAGCATTTT. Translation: CASSLGGTDNQPQHF.